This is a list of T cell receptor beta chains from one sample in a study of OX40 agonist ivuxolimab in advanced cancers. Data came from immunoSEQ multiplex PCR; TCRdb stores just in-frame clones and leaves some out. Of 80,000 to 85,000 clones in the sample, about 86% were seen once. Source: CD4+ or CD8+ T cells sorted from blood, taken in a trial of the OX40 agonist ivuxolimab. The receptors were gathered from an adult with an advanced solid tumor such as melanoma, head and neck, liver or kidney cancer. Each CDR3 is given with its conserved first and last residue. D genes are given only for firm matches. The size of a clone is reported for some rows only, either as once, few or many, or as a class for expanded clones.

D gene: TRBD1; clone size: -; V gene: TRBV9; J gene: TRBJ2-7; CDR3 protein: CASSVSGTAYEQYF; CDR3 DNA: TGTGCCAGCAGCGTATCCGGGACAGCCTACGAGCAGTACTTC
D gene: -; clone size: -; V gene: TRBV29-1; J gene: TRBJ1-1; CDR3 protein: CSVVRPGLTEAFF; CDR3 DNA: TGCAGCGTTGTCCGTCCGGGACTTACTGAAGCTTTCTTT
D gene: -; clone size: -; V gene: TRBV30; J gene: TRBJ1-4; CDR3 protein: CAWDSGGREKLFF; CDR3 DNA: TGTGCCTGGGATTCCGGAGGGAGAGAAAAACTGTTTTTT
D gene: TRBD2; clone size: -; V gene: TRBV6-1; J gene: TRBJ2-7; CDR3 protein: CASRDSGGAYEQYF; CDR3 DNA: TGTGCCAGCAGAGACAGCGGGGGGGCCTACGAGCAGTACTTC
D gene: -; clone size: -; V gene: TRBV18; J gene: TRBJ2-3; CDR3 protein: CASSPSGDTQYF; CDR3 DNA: TGTGCCAGCTCACCATCGGGGGATACGCAGTATTTT
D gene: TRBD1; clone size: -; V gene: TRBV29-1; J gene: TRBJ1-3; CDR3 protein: CSATGTGAAGNTIYF; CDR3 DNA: TGCAGCGCCACCGGGACAGGGGCTGCGGGAAACACCATATATTTT
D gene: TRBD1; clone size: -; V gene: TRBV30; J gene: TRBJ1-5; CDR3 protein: CAWRGQGAGQPQHF; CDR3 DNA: TGTGCCTGGAGGGGACAGGGGGCGGGTCAGCCCCAGCATTTT
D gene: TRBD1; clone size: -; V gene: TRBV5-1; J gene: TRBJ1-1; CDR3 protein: CASRTGGTNTEAFF; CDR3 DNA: TGCGCCAGCCGGACAGGGGGGACGAACACTGAAGCTTTCTTT
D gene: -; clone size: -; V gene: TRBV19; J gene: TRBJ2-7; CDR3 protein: CASSLQSSYEQYF; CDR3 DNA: TGTGCCAGTAGTTTACAGAGCTCCTACGAGCAGTACTTC
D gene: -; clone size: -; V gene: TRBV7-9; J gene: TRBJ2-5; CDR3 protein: CASSLDPGLQETQYF; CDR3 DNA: TGTGCCAGCAGCTTAGACCCCGGGCTCCAAGAGACCCAGTACTTC
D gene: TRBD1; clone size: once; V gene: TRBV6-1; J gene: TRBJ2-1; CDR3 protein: CASRPMDRLKHEQFF; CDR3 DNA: TGTGCCAGCAGACCCATGGACAGGCTTAAGCATGAGCAGTTCTTC
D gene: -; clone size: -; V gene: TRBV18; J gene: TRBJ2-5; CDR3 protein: CASSPPLGSGQETQYF; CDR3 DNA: TGTGCCAGCTCACCCCCCCTAGGGAGCGGCCAAGAGACCCAGTACTTC
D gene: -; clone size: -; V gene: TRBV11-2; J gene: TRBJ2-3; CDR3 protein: CASSFEGGRDTQYF; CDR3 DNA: TGTGCCAGCAGCTTCGAGGGGGGGCGCGATACGCAGTATTTT
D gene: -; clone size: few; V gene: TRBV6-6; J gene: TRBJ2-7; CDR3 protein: CASSYQGLPYEQYF; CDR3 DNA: TGTGCCAGCAGTTACCAGGGCCTCCCCTACGAGCAGTACTTC
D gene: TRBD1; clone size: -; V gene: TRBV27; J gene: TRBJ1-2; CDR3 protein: CASSHRGEGYTF; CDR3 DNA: TGTGCCAGCAGTCACAGGGGGGAAGGCTACACCTTC
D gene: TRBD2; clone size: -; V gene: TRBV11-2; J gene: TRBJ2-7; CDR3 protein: CASSSLIAGGNSYEQYF; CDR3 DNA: TGTGCCAGCAGCTCCCTTATAGCGGGAGGAAACTCCTACGAGCAGTACTTC
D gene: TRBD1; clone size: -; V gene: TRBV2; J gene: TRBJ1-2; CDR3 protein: CASREQGAGYGYTF; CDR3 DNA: TGTGCCAGCAGGGAACAGGGGGCCGGCTATGGCTACACCTTC
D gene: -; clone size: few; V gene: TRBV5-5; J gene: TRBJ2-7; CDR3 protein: CASSRVGAPFSYEQYF; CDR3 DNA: TGTGCCAGCAGCCGGGTCGGGGCCCCGTTTTCCTACGAGCAGTACTTC
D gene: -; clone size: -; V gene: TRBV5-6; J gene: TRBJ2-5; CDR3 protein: CASSLYSETQYF; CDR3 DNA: TGTGCCAGCAGCTTGTATTCAGAGACCCAGTACTTC
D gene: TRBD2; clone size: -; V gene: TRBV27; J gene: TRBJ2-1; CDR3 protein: CASSSLLAGGPYNEQFF; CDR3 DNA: TGTGCCAGCAGTTCCCTACTAGCGGGAGGCCCCTACAATGAGCAGTTCTTC
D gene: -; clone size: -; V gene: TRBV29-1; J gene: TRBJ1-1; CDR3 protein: CSVEGTPEAFF; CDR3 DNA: TGCAGCGTCGAGGGGACCCCGGAGGCTTTCTTT
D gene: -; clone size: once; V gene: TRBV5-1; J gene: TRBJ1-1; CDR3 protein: CASSWTAYTEAFF; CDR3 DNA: TGCGCCAGCAGCTGGACAGCCTACACTGAAGCTTTCTTT
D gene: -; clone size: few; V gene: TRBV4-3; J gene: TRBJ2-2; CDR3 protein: CASSPRGAYTGELFF; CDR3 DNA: TGCGCCAGCAGCCCCCGGGGGGCGTACACCGGGGAGCTGTTTTTT
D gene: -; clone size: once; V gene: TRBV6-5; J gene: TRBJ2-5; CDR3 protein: CASSNRGYQETQYF; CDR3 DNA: TGTGCCAGCAGCAATAGGGGTTATCAAGAGACCCAGTACTTC
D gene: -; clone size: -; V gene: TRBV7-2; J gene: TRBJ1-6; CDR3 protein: CASSRTSVGSPLHF; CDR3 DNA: TGTGCCAGCAGCCGAACAAGCGTAGGCTCACCCCTCCACTTT
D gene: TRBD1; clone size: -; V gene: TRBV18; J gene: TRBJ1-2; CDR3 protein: CASSPGQGVGHYGYTF; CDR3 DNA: TGTGCCAGCTCACCGGGACAGGGGGTTGGGCACTATGGCTACACCTTC
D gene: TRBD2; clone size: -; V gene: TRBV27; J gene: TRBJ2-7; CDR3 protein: CASSALKAGGSEQYF; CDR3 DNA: TGTGCCAGCAGTGCCCTTAAAGCGGGAGGGAGCGAGCAGTACTTC